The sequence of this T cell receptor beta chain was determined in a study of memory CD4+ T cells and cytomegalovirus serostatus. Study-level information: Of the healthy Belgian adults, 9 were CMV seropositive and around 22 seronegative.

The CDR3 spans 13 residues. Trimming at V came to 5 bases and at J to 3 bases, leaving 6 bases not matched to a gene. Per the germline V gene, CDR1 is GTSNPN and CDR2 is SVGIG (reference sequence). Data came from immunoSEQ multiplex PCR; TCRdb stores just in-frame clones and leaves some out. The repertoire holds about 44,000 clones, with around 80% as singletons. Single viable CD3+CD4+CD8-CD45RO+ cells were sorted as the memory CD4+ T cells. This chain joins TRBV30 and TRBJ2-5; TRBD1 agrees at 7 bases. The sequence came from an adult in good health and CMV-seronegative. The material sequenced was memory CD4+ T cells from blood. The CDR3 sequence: CAWEGDSKETQYF. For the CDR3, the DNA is TGTGCCTGGGAAGGGGACAGCAAAGAGACCCAGTACTTC.